The 19 T cell receptor beta chains presented below share a single source sample, sequenced in a study of T cell repertoires in cytomegalovirus infection. TCRdb reprocessed the reads via MiXCR and lists one record per CDR3 protein. The sample carries some 940,000 distinct CDR3 sequences, about 33% recorded once. Their recognized antigens are unknown. The sample was cultured CD8+ T cells from PBMCs, taken from culture after CMV antigen stimulation. The receptor set was obtained from a human donor in good health (CMV status not recorded). Some clones in this sample may be carry-over from other donors' samples.

The CDR3 sequence is CSVVGLAGANYNEQFF. The CDR3 DNA reads TGCAGCGTTGTCGGACTAGCGGGGGCCAACTACAATGAGCAGTTCTTC. The J gene is TRBJ2-1, the V gene TRBV29-1; 13 bases are a match to TRBD2. CDR3 length: 16 residues. V was pared by 4 bases and J by 3 bases, with 6 bases of the junction left unmatched. CDR1 and CDR2 (germline): SQVTM, ANQGSEA.

The rearrangement links TRBV9 to TRBJ1-3, with no clear D. The CDR3 sequence is 13 residues long. Germline loops: CDR1 SGDLS, CDR2 YYNGEE. Trimming cost V 3 bases and J 4 bases, with 8 bases left between them. As DNA, the CDR3 is TGTGCCAGCAGCGGTCGACAAGGAAACACCATATATTTT. Residues: CASSGRQGNTIYF.

This clonotype was recorded at least ten times. This chain connects TRBV7-8 to TRBJ2-1; 11 bases are shared with TRBD2. CDR3 size: 15 residues. From germline, CDR1 is SGHVS and CDR2 FQNEAQ. V was pared by 5 bases and J by 5 bases, with 5 bases of the junction left unmatched. DNA of the CDR3: TGTGCCAGCAGCATAAGGGGACTAGCGGACAATGAGCAGTTCTTC. Its translation: CASSIRGLADNEQFF.

V usage is TRBV20-1 and J usage is TRBJ2-1; D not certain. The ends were cut back, 7 bases at V and 10 bases at J, with 20 bases in the middle. In germline, CDR1 is DFQATT, CDR2 SNEGSKA (reference sequence). This CDR3 contains 13 residues. The CDR3 bases are TGCAGTGTCCGGACCGCTTGGCAACTAGAGCAGTTCTTC. Its translation is CSVRTAWQLEQFF.

In its sample, this clonotype was seen a few times. This chain connects TRBV27 to TRBJ2-7; TRBD1 matches 10 bases. The length of the CDR3 is 12 residues. In germline, CDR1 is MNHEY, CDR2 SMNVEV (reference sequence). The V gene end was trimmed by 8 bases and the J gene end by 3 bases; junction bases not matched to a gene: 1. CDR3 loop: CASGTGDYEQYF. CDR3 in DNA: TGTGCCAGCGGGACAGGGGACTACGAGCAGTACTTC.

V and J are TRBV28 and TRBJ2-5, with 9 bases identical to TRBD1. Trimming at V came to 6 bases and at J to 4 bases, leaving 6 bases not matched to a gene. This CDR3 comprises 14 residues. CDR1 and CDR2 (germline): MDHEN, SYDVKM. The CDR3 region has the DNA TGTGCCAGCAGGAAGCCGGGACAGGGAGAGACCCAGTACTTC. Amino acid sequence: CASRKPGQGETQYF.

The chain employs TRBV27 and TRBJ2-1; a possible D gene is TRBD1 (5 bases). Per the germline V gene, CDR1 is MNHEY and CDR2 is SMNVEV (reference sequence). CDR3 length equals 17 residues. The ends were cut back, 2 bases at V and 5 bases at J, with 19 bases in the middle. The CDR3 is CASSLDPSQFRDNEQFF. CDR3 DNA sequence: TGTGCCAGCAGTTTAGACCCCTCCCAGTTCAGGGACAATGAGCAGTTCTTC.

This clonotype was recorded once. The chain combines TRBV27 with TRBJ1-5; D is possibly TRBD1 (6 bases). V was pared by 2 bases and J by 5 bases, with 16 bases between. The length of the CDR3 is 16 residues. The germline gives CDR1 MNHEY, CDR2 SMNVEV (reference sequence). The CDR3 spells CASSLIFPGGDQPQHF. CDR3 sequence (DNA): TGTGCCAGCAGTTTAATTTTCCCCGGGGGCGATCAGCCCCAGCATTTT.

The rearrangement links TRBV4-1 to TRBJ2-5, with 12 positions matching TRBD2. V dropped 4 bases and J dropped 9; count of bases not matched to a gene: 9. The CDR3 contains 15 residues. CDR1 and CDR2 (germline): MGHRA, YSYEKL. The CDR3 loop reads CASSPTTSGGKAQYF. CDR3 nucleotides: TGCGCCAGCAGCCCCACGACTAGCGGGGGCAAGGCCCAGTACTTC.

Turning to this clonotype: A much larger clone differs by one base, so this may be a read error. The V call is TRBV7-6, the J call TRBJ2-1, with 9 bases lining up with TRBD2. V lost 1 base to trimming and J lost 9 bases; unmatched junction nucleotides: 10. The germline gives CDR1 SGHVS, CDR2 FNYEAQ. The CDR3 is 16 residues long. The chain's CDR3 is CASSLVPSRGLAEQFF. The CDR3 region has the DNA TGTGCCAGCAGCTTAGTCCCCAGTAGGGGACTAGCTGAGCAGTTCTTC.

The table lists this clonotype with many counts. J is TRBJ1-1 and V is TRBV7-8, with unresolved D. The CDR3 runs 17 residues. Trimming stripped 1 base from V and 4 bases from J, with 19 bases between. Germline V gene data show CDR1 as SGHVS and CDR2 as FQNEAQ. The CDR3 DNA sequence: TGTGCCAGCAGCTTAGACTCGGGTATTTACCTTGGCACTGAAGCTTTCTTT. Translated, it gives CASSLDSGIYLGTEAFF.

The V call is TRBV24-1, the J call TRBJ2-5; 7 nucleotides agree with TRBD2. CDR1 is KGHDR and CDR2 is SFDVKD in the germline V gene. The CDR3 runs to 16 residues. V trimming: 0 bases; J trimming: 0 bases; junction bases outside the gene matches: 3. The chain's CDR3 is CATSDLYGGNQETQYF. CDR3 nucleotides: TGTGCCACCAGTGATTTGTACGGGGGGAACCAAGAGACCCAGTACTTC.

The chain links TRBV6-1 to TRBJ2-7, with a weak D call TRBD2 (7 bases). This CDR3 contains 11 residues. Trimming cost V 5 bases and J 11 bases, with 13 bases left between them. In germline, CDR1 is MNHNS, CDR2 SASEGT. The CDR3 nucleotides are TGTGCCAGCAGTTTCGGGGGGCAGAAGTACGTC. This gives the protein CASSFGGQKYV.

With regard to this clonotype: The junction departs from the called germline gene at one end, perhaps through a read error. This sequence joins TRBV12-3 or TRBV12-4 and TRBJ2-2; D is uncertain. The CDR3 loop spans 12 amino acids. CDR3 sequence (DNA): TGTGTCAGCCCAGACGGTACCGGGGAGCTGTTTTTT. It specifies CVSPDGTGELFF.

The V gene is TRBV27, the J gene TRBJ2-1, with D possibly being TRBD2 (6 bases). The CDR3 length is 13 residues. With 5 bases removed from V and 7 bases from J, the gap between germline ends came to 12 bases. Germline-derived CDR1 and CDR2 are MNHEY and SMNVEV (reference sequence). CDR3 residues: CASSIAAPNEQFF. The CDR3 region has the DNA TGTGCCAGCAGTATAGCGGCCCCGAATGAGCAGTTCTTC.

This clonotype appeared a few times. The V and J genes are TRBV6-2 or TRBV6-3 and TRBJ2-7; 8 nucleotides match TRBD1. CDR1 MNHEY and CDR2 SVGEGT come from the germline V gene. J gave up 5 bases and V 4 bases, and 4 bases lay outside the gene matches. The CDR3 consists of 13 residues. Written as DNA, the CDR3 is TGTGCCAGCAGTTGGGCAGGGGGCCACGAGCAGTACGTC. Protein sequence: CASSWAGGHEQYV.

This sequence joins TRBV5-4 and TRBJ2-7; D remains ambiguous. This CDR3 spans 12 amino acids. V was pared by 8 bases and J by 6 bases, with 15 bases between. Germline V gene sequence: CDR1 SGHNT, CDR2 YYREEE (reference sequence). The CDR3 DNA reads TGTGCCAGGTATGCCGGATTTACCGAGCAGTACGTC. The encoded protein is CARYAGFTEQYV.

This sequence joins TRBV7-9 and TRBJ2-3; tentatively, D is TRBD2 (5 bases). In germline, CDR1 is SEHNR, CDR2 FQNEAQ (reference sequence). V lost 5 bases, J lost 10 bases, and 13 bases lay in between. This CDR3 comprises 12 residues. The CDR3 region is CASSPPGWSQYF. CDR3 coding DNA: TGTGCCAGCAGCCCCCCGGGGTGGTCGCAGTATTTT. The full variable domain, in which reference TRBV7-9 and TRBJ2-3 provide the parts outside the CDR3, is DTGVSQNPRHKITKRGQNVTFRCDPISEHNRLYWYRQTLGQGPEFLTYFQNEAQLEKSRLLSDRFSAERPKGSFSTLEIQRTEQGDSAMYLCASSPPGWSQYFGPGTRLTVL.

The V gene is TRBV28, the J gene TRBJ2-7, with 8 nucleotides matching TRBD2. The CDR3 spans 15 residues. After removal of 2 bases from V and 1 base from J, the junction contained 4 bases not matched to a gene. The germline V gene has CDR1 MDHEN and CDR2 SYDVKM. The CDR3 region is CASSLRAGESYEQYV. The DNA of the CDR3 is TGTGCCAGCAGTTTAAGAGCGGGGGAGTCCTACGAGCAGTACGTC.